This T cell receptor (beta chain) was identified in a study of cytotoxic CD8 clonotypes in ibrutinib-treated CLL. Notes on the study in general: Measured clonality at baseline was greater than in age-matched healthy donors and tracked with circulating CD8+ T-cell counts. Clonality rose at ibrutinib response, held steady in sustained remission, and fell toward baseline at progression.

Clones were read by immunoSEQ multiplex PCR, and TCRdb kept only the in-frame ones, dropping some. The data show approximately 140,000 clones, approximately 75% seen once. Concerning this clone itself: Its target is not known.

This CDR3 is 15 amino acids long. The V gene lost 4 bases and the J gene lost 6 bases, with 17 bases spanning the gap. Germline loops: CDR1 LGHNA, CDR2 YSLEER. This clonotype was sampled from a human donor with chronic lymphocytic leukemia. The material was PBMCs, obtained after 12 months of ibrutinib treatment. The chain recombines TRBV4-3 with TRBJ2-3; D gene ambiguous. The CDR3 DNA reads TGCGCCAGCAGCCCATACTCCTCTGCAGCGGATACGCAGTATTTT. It yields the protein CASSPYSSAADTQYF.